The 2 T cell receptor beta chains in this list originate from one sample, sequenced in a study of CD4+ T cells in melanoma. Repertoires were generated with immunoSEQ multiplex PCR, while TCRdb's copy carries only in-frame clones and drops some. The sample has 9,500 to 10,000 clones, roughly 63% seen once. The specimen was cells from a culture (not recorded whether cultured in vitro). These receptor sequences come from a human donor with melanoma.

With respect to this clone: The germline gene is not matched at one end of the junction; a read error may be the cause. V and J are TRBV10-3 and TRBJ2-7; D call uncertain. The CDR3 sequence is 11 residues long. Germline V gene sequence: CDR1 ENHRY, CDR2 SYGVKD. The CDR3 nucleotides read TGTGCCAGCAGTGAAGGGTACGAGCAGTACTTC. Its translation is CASSEGYEQYF.

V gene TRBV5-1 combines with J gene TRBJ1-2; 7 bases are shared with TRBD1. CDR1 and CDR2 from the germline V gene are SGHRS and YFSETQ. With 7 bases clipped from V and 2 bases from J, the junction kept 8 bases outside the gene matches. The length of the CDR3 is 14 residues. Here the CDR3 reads CASGPDRPNYGYTF. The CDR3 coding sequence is TGCGCCAGCGGGCCGGACAGGCCCAACTATGGCTACACCTTC.